This T cell receptor beta chain was captured in a study of early T cells in non-severe SARS-CoV-2 infection. Study-level information: Sequencing used unsorted whole-blood bulk RNA, so chains lack pairing.

This clonotype was seen many times. Its antigen is currently unknown. Overall study findings and caveats: Lookups in VDJdb leaned toward anti-spike CD8 responses and missed private and CD4 specificities.

Attached unique molecular identifiers marked individual cDNA molecules. TCRdb reprocessed the 5' RACE reads with MiXCR, giving one entry per CDR3 protein. The sample has roughly 49,000 distinct CDR3 sequences; over 3.5% are singletons. The sample consisted of whole blood. The TCR originated in an adult who was a healthcare worker with PCR-confirmed SARS-CoV-2 infection or an uninfected control (not recorded which).

DNA of the CDR3: TGTGCCAGCAGCTCGGGACAGGGACCCAATCAGCCCCAGCATTTT. It is translated as CASSSGQGPNQPQHF. The rearrangement links TRBV7-6 to TRBJ1-5; 9 bases are shared with TRBD1. With V trimmed by 4 bases and J by 3 bases, 4 bases remained unmatched. The CDR3 contains 15 residues. Germline lookup yields CDR1 SGHVS and CDR2 FNYEAQ.